A single T cell receptor beta chain is shown here with its context. The antigen is undetermined. A read error is possible here, since a much larger clone lies one base away. This record comes from a study of tumor and adjacent non-tumor tissue in lung cancer. Study-level background: Samples averaged roughly 4.2 million productive TCRbeta reads each.

A modified ARM-PCR protocol with three rounds of nested PCR amplified TCRbeta. TCRdb reanalysed the multiplex PCR reads using MiXCR and keeps one entry per CDR3 protein. Altogether some 78,000 distinct CDR3 sequences are present, roughly 80% being singletons, with the ten largest covering 13%. With 8 bases clipped from V and 3 bases from J, the junction kept 9 bases outside the gene matches. This CDR3 is 13 amino acids long. Germline CDR1 and CDR2: GTSNPN and SVGIG (reference sequence). Study results and caveats: Tumor TCR diversity, when higher, was linked to shorter survival.

RNA was extracted from bulk tissue without any cell sorting. The TCR comes from a woman aged 50 to 60 with non-small cell lung cancer. The sequenced material came from lung tumor tissue. The chain joins TRBV30 to TRBJ2-7; 8 bases line up with TRBD1. CDR3 sequence (DNA): TGTGCCAGGGGAAGCGGACAGGGCTACGAGCAGTACTTC. Residues: CARGSGQGYEQYF. The entire variable domain, with the rest obtained from reference TRBV30 and TRBJ2-7, is as follows: SQTIHQWPATLVQPVGSPLSLECTVEGTSNPNLYWYRQAAGRGLQLLFYSVGIGQISSEVPQNLSASRPQDRQFILSSKKLLLSDSGFYLCARGSGQGYEQYFGPGTRLTVT.